The 20 T cell receptor beta chains reported below all come from one sample, sequenced in a study of blood T cell repertoires in COVID-19 (dated by TCRdb to between 2020 and 2021). The library was built by means of the immunoSEQ multiplex PCR assay. TCRdb's version of the immuneACCESS table is confined to in-frame rearrangements and falls short of the full clone set. An unresolved V gene accounts for under half of the shortfall where checked; the remainder is of unknown origin. The sample includes 300,000 to 350,000 clones, with roughly 90% observed a single time. The biggest ten clones account for 8% to 9% of the sample. The sequencing sample was made of PBMCs or T cells enriched from blood (not recorded which). These TCRs come from a woman aged 18-35 years who had recovered from COVID-19.

This clone was counted between two and nine times. The chain carries TRBV19 and TRBJ2-2, with D unclear. Per germline, CDR1 LNHDA and CDR2 SQIVND (reference sequence). V lost 0 bases and J 9 bases, leaving 14 bases between the germline ends. This CDR3 is 15 amino acids long. The CDR3 protein is CASSIEGHTVRELFF. CDR3 nucleotide sequence: TGTGCCAGTAGTATAGAGGGCCACACGGTCCGGGAGCTGTTTTTT. Full variable domain (rest looked up from reference TRBV19 and TRBJ2-2): DGGITQSPKYLFRKEGQNVTLSCEQNLNHDAMYWYRQDPGQGLRLIYYSQIVNDFQKGDIAEGYSVSREKKESFPLTVTSAQKNPTAFYLCASSIEGHTVRELFFGEGSRLTVL.

This sequence joins TRBV7-9 and TRBJ1-5; D is uncertain. The CDR3 contains 14 residues. Trimming took 5 bases from V and 2 from J, leaving 10 bases between them. CDR1 is SEHNR, CDR2 FQNEAQ, per germline (reference sequence). As DNA, the CDR3 is TGTGCCAGCAGCCAACCGGGTCGCAATCAGCCCCAGCATTTT. It translates to CASSQPGRNQPQHF.

The chain is built from TRBV3-1 (or the pseudogene TRBV3-2) and TRBJ1-2; perhaps TRBD1 as D (5 bases). Looked up from germline, CDR1 is LGHDT and CDR2 is YNNKEL (reference sequence). V lost 0 bases and J lost 8, with 13 bases in between. This CDR3 is built from 14 residues. CDR3 loop: CASSQDVQGRGYTF. DNA for the CDR3: TGTGCCAGCAGCCAAGATGTCCAGGGCAGAGGCTACACCTTC.

The V gene is TRBV4-3, the J gene TRBJ1-2; 8 bases match TRBD1. This CDR3 spans 15 amino acids. The J segment lost 4 bases and the V segment lost 3 bases, leaving 7 bases of the junction unmatched. CDR1 is LGHNA and CDR2 is YSLEER in the germline V gene. The CDR3 reads CASSQATGESYGYTF. CDR3 coding DNA: TGCGCCAGCAGCCAGGCGACAGGGGAATCCTATGGCTACACCTTC.

This chain connects TRBV27 to TRBJ1-6; no clear D gene. Per germline, CDR1 MNHEY and CDR2 SMNVEV (reference sequence). The CDR3 loop spans 16 amino acids. V gave up 6 bases and J gave up 0 bases, with 12 bases separating them. The DNA of the CDR3 is TGTGCCAGCAGCTCCGGGTCAAGCTCCTATAATTCACCCCTCCACTTT. This encodes CASSSGSSSYNSPLHF.

The chain couples TRBV6-6 to TRBJ2-7; D uncertain. In germline, CDR1 is MNHNY, CDR2 SVGAGI (reference sequence). This CDR3 region has 12 residues. V gave up 6 bases and J gave up 6 bases, with 12 bases separating them. The CDR3: CASSPQVSEQYF. CDR3 nucleotides: TGTGCCAGCAGCCCCCAGGTCTCCGAGCAGTACTTC.

V is TRBV5-4 and J is TRBJ2-1; 7 bases are a match to TRBD1. Per the germline V gene, CDR1 is SGHNT and CDR2 is YYREEE (reference sequence). V lost 0 bases and J lost 9; bases outside the gene matches: 3. CDR3 length equals 13 residues. CDR3 residues: CASSLVRDSEQFF. In DNA, the CDR3 is TGTGCCAGCAGCTTGGTCCGGGACAGTGAGCAGTTCTTC.

The V gene is TRBV4-2, the J gene TRBJ2-1; tentatively, D is TRBD1 (6 bases). The germline CDR1 and CDR2 sequences are LGHNA and YNFKEQ. The CDR3 is made up of 15 amino acids. Between the trimmed V and J ends, which lost 6 bases and 7 bases, there was a span of 19 bases. CDR3 in amino acids: CASSYKGHQGNEQFF. The CDR3 DNA follows: TGTGCCAGCAGTTATAAGGGACACCAAGGTAATGAGCAGTTCTTC.

The chain employs TRBV19 and TRBJ1-1, with 8 bases lining up with TRBD1. Germline CDR1 is LNHDA and CDR2 is SQIVND (reference sequence). The CDR3 length is 15 residues. The trim removed 3 bases at V and 5 bases at J, leaving 8 bases unmatched. CDR3 DNA: TGTGCCAGTAGTATTTCCCAGGGGGCTGAGACTGAAGCTTTCTTT. It translates to CASSISQGAETEAFF.

This clone appeared once. This chain connects TRBV19 to TRBJ2-1; 7 positions match TRBD2. The CDR3 runs 15 residues. Germline trimming cut 6 bases from V and 10 bases from J; bases unmatched to any gene: 15. Per germline, CDR1 LNHDA and CDR2 SQIVND (reference sequence). The CDR3 coding sequence is TGTGCCAGTAGCCCGACCCCGGCGGGGGAGCGCGAGCAGTTCTTC. Translated, it gives CASSPTPAGEREQFF.

The V gene is TRBV6-5, the J gene TRBJ1-1, with 7 positions matching TRBD1. The germline CDR1 and CDR2 sequences are MNHEY and SVGAGI. CDR3 length equals 12 residues. V lost 1 base to trimming and J lost 11 bases; unmatched junction nucleotides: 4. Here the CDR3 reads CASSYFWGQAFF. The CDR3 DNA reads TGTGCCAGCAGTTACTTTTGGGGACAGGCTTTCTTT.

V is TRBV10-2 and J is TRBJ2-1; 7 bases are shared with TRBD2. V gave up 8 bases and J gave up 1 base; unmatched junction bases: 8. The V gene's germline CDR1 is WSHSY and CDR2 SAAADI. The CDR3 spans 15 residues. CDR3 DNA: TGCGCCAGCCTCGATGGCGGGGGTTCCTACAATGAGCAGTTCTTC. Its translation: CASLDGGGSYNEQFF.

The chain combines TRBV9 with TRBJ2-1; 11 nucleotides line up with TRBD2. Germline values: CDR1 SGDLS, CDR2 YYNGEE. The CDR3 loop spans 20 amino acids. The ends lost 0 bases at V and 4 bases at J; junction bases unmatched: 15. The CDR3, as DNA: TGTGCCAGCAGCGTAGCAGGACTAGCGGGCGACCGACGAAGATACAATGAGCAGTTCTTC. This gives the protein CASSVAGLAGDRRRYNEQFF.

The rearrangement uses TRBV7-8 and TRBJ2-7; 12 positions agree with TRBD1. The CDR3 runs 16 residues. Trimming at V came to 0 bases and at J to 4 bases, leaving 4 bases not matched to a gene. Germline V gene sequence: CDR1 SGHVS, CDR2 FQNEAQ. CDR3 coding DNA: TGTGCCAGCAGCTTAGCCTCGGGACAGGGGGCATACGAGCAGTACTTC. Protein: CASSLASGQGAYEQYF.

This chain links TRBV7-2 with TRBJ2-5; 9 positions agree with TRBD2. The V gene end was trimmed by 5 bases and the J gene end by 12 bases; junction bases not matched to a gene: 7. CDR1 SGHTA and CDR2 FQGNSA come from the germline V gene. This CDR3 region has 12 residues. CDR3 residues: CASSISGGREYF. CDR3 nucleotides: TGTGCCAGCAGCATTAGCGGGGGCCGGGAGTACTTC.

This rearrangement joins TRBV2 to TRBJ1-4; D is ambiguous. The CDR3 runs to 16 residues. CDR1 and CDR2 from the germline V gene are SNHLY and FYNNEI. V was shortened by 4 bases and J by 3 bases, with 15 bases between the two germline ends. Here the CDR3 DNA reads TGTGCCAGCAGTGTCCAGGATGCTGCGCCTAATGAAAAACTGTTTTTT. It encodes CASSVQDAAPNEKLFF.

The chain carries TRBV7-8 and TRBJ1-1; D not resolved. Germline V lookup: CDR1 SGHVS, CDR2 FQNEAQ. There are 15 residues in the CDR3. The V end was cut by 5 bases, the J end by 8 bases, with 21 bases between. CDR3 protein: CASSPSEGVASEAFF. CDR3 coding DNA: TGTGCCAGCAGCCCTTCGGAGGGAGTAGCTTCCGAAGCTTTCTTT.

Only one count was recorded for this clone. V gene TRBV12-5 combines with J gene TRBJ2-1; TRBD2 aligns across 10 bases. Germline V gene data show CDR1 as LGHNT and CDR2 as FRNRAP. CDR3 length: 19 residues. The J segment lost 0 bases and the V segment lost 1 base, leaving 9 bases of the junction unmatched. In nucleotides, the CDR3 is TGTGCTAGTGGTTTGGGACTAGCGGGTGGTCCGGGCTCCTACAATGAGCAGTTCTTC. Its translation: CASGLGLAGGPGSYNEQFF.

In its sample, this clone is medium-sized. This chain uses TRBV9 with TRBJ2-7; 9 bases match TRBD1. Germline V gives CDR1 SGDLS, CDR2 YYNGEE. The CDR3 consists of 15 residues. Losses at the gene ends were 3 bases for V and 2 bases for J; bases not matched to a gene: 6. The CDR3 nucleotides read TGTGCCAGCAGCGCAGGACAGGGGAGGACCTACGAGCAGTACTTC. It codes for CASSAGQGRTYEQYF.

The chain recombines TRBV28 with TRBJ2-6; D is uncertain. The CDR3 contains 14 residues. Germline loops: CDR1 MDHEN, CDR2 SYDVKM. V gave up 5 bases and J gave up 1 base, with 6 bases separating them. The CDR3 region has the DNA TGTGCCAGCAGTCCGTCGTCTGGGGCCAACGTCCTGACTTTC. Its protein is CASSPSSGANVLTF.